The 21 T cell receptor beta chains in this list originate from one sample, sequenced in a study of HIV-infected children after antiretroviral therapy interruption. Unique molecular identifiers were included in an RNA-based 3' RACE TCR library. Each CDR3 protein gets one entry after TCRdb re-called the 3' RACE reads with MiXCR. Among some 41,000 distinct CDR3 sequences, 6.5% were seen once, and the ten largest hold more than 0.95%. Treatment described: PENTA 11 planned treatment interruption arm or continuous ART arm. The sample consisted of CD45RA+ CD4+ T cells from PBMCs, pooled from several time points, taken from a donor given antiretroviral therapy, either interrupted or continuous. Subset here: naive CD4+ CD45RA+ CD45RO- T cells. These receptors came from a pool of human donors with HIV.

The chain links TRBV4-1 to TRBJ2-7; maybe TRBD1 (6 bases). The germline V gene has CDR1 MGHRA and CDR2 YSYEKL. Deletions cut 4 bases from V and 0 bases from J, with 16 bases between. The CDR3 has 16 residues. CDR3 residues: CASSRWTAPISYEQYF. CDR3 sequence (DNA): TGCGCCAGCAGCCGTTGGACAGCGCCAATCTCCTACGAGCAGTACTTC.

V and J are TRBV5-1 and TRBJ1-2, with D tentatively TRBD1 (6 bases). The CDR3 sequence is 15 residues long. V was clipped by 3 bases and J by 4 bases, with 16 bases between them. The V gene's germline CDR1 is SGHRS and CDR2 YFSETQ. The CDR3 region is CASSSEGGRSYGYTF. The CDR3, as DNA: TGCGCCAGCAGCTCGGAGGGGGGGCGAAGCTATGGCTACACCTTC. Full variable domain (remainder filled in from reference TRBV5-1 and TRBJ1-2): KAGVTQTPRYLIKTRGQQVTLSCSPISGHRSVSWYQQTPGQGLQFLFEYFSETQRNKGNFPGRFSGRQFSNSRSEMNVSTLELGDSALYLCASSSEGGRSYGYTFGSGTRLTVV.

This clonotype was detected many times. The chain has TRBV7-2 and TRBJ2-2, with TRBD2 matching over 10 bases. Unmatched junction bases numbered 17, after V lost 5 bases and J lost 5 bases. CDR1 is SGHTA, CDR2 FQGNSA, per germline. The length of the CDR3 is 19 residues. This chain's CDR3 is CASSLRLWTSGLPTGELFF. CDR3 nucleotide sequence: TGTGCCAGCAGCCTAAGGCTCTGGACTAGCGGTCTCCCAACCGGGGAGCTGTTTTTT.

The chain carries TRBV7-2 and TRBJ2-1; 8 positions match TRBD1. The CDR3 is 13 amino acids. The V and J ends lost 9 bases and 6 bases, in that order; junction bases with no gene match: 7. Germline V gives CDR1 SGHTA, CDR2 FQGNSA. The CDR3 spells CASGQGGRNEQFF. In nucleotides, the CDR3 is TGTGCCAGTGGACAGGGAGGCCGCAATGAGCAGTTCTTC.

This clonotype was counted many times. This chain uses TRBV11-2 with TRBJ2-1; the D gene is possibly TRBD2 (6 bases). Trimming removed 2 bases at V and 3 bases at J, with 14 bases between. The CDR3 length is 16 residues. Per the germline V gene, CDR1 is SGHAT and CDR2 is FQNNGV. CDR3 DNA: TGTGCCAGCAGCTTAAGAGCCTGGACTAACTACAATGAGCAGTTCTTC. This gives the protein CASSLRAWTNYNEQFF. The complete variable domain, with remaining parts taken from reference TRBV11-2 and TRBJ2-1, reads EAGVAQSPRYKIIEKRQSVAFWCNPISGHATLYWYQQILGQGPKLLIQFQNNGVVDDSQLPKDRFSAERLKGVDSTLKIQPAKLEDSAVYLCASSLRAWTNYNEQFFGPGTRLTVL.

This clonotype was counted many times. The chain recombines TRBV29-1 with TRBJ2-5; TRBD1 agrees at 9 bases. The J segment lost 1 base and the V segment lost 8 bases, leaving 8 bases of the junction unmatched. The CDR3 spans 14 residues. From germline, CDR1 is SQVTM and CDR2 ANQGSEA. The CDR3 is CSYERDRVQETQYF. CDR3 nucleotides: TGCAGCTACGAAAGGGACAGGGTCCAAGAGACCCAGTACTTC.

This clonotype was counted only a few times. Its ends do not fully match the called genes, so a read error is possible. The V and J genes are TRBV23-1 and TRBJ2-3; D is possibly TRBD1 (5 bases). Being an ORF, TRBV23-1 has a function that is uncertain. The CDR3 extends over 15 amino acids. The CDR3 loop is CSSSQLTASAETLYF. CDR3 nucleotides: TGCTCCAGCAGTCAATTGACAGCTAGTGCAGAAACGCTGTATTTT.

This clonotype was picked up a small number of times. The chain has TRBV29-1 and TRBJ2-1; D is unclear. Trimming left V 7 bases short and J 6 bases short, with 19 bases between. The CDR3 sequence is 14 residues long. The germline gives CDR1 SQVTM, CDR2 ANQGSEA. CDR3 coding DNA: TGCAGCGCCCTAAACTGGGCGACCGCCAATGAGCAGTTCTTC. Amino acids: CSALNWATANEQFF.

This clonotype was counted at least ten times. This sequence joins TRBV20-1 and TRBJ1-1, with D uncertain. Germline CDR1 DFQATT, CDR2 SNEGSKA (reference sequence). V lost 6 bases and J 1 base, leaving 9 bases between the germline ends. The CDR3 runs 12 residues. This CDR3 reads CSAWTRNTEAFF. Here the CDR3 DNA reads TGCAGTGCCTGGACGAGGAACACTGAAGCTTTCTTT.

The table lists this clonotype with many counts. The genes are TRBV19 and TRBJ2-7; 8 nucleotides align to TRBD2. Germline V gene data show CDR1 as LNHDA and CDR2 as SQIVND (reference sequence). V trimming: 3 bases; J trimming: 3 bases; junction bases outside the gene matches: 7. The CDR3 is made up of 15 amino acids. CDR3 DNA: TGTGCCAGTAGTATTAAGAGCGGGAGTATCTACGAGCAGTACTTC. This codes for CASSIKSGSIYEQYF. Variable domain in full (rest from reference TRBV19 and TRBJ2-7): DGGITQSPKYLFRKEGQNVTLSCEQNLNHDAMYWYRQDPGQGLRLIYYSQIVNDFQKGDIAEGYSVSREKKESFPLTVTSAQKNPTAFYLCASSIKSGSIYEQYFGPGTRLTVT.

In this sample, this clonotype turned up many times. This chain links TRBV24-1 with TRBJ2-5, with 8 bases identical to TRBD1. With 5 bases clipped from V and 0 bases from J, the junction kept 4 bases outside the gene matches. The CDR3 covers 15 residues. Germline V gene sequence: CDR1 KGHDR, CDR2 SFDVKD. CDR3 nucleotides: TGTGCCACCAGTGGATCAGGGGGCAACCAAGAGACCCAGTACTTC. It specifies CATSGSGGNQETQYF.

This clonotype was detected many times. CDR3 sequence reads: CASSPLPSYGYTF. As DNA, the CDR3 is TGTGCCAGCAGCCCCCTCCCCTCCTATGGCTACACCTTC. This chain connects TRBV11-2 to TRBJ1-2; D is unclear. V was cut by 5 bases and J by 4 bases, with 11 bases left in between. The CDR3 sequence is 13 residues long. CDR1 is SGHAT, CDR2 FQNNGV, per germline.

This clonotype was detected many times. This rearrangement joins TRBV19 to TRBJ2-7; 7 bases map to TRBD2. The CDR3 spans 13 residues. Germline V gene data show CDR1 as LNHDA and CDR2 as SQIVND (reference sequence). With V trimmed by 4 bases and J by 4 bases, 4 bases remained unmatched. The CDR3 DNA follows: TGTGCCAGTAGTACTGGGCGGGAGTACGAGCAGTACTTC. Translating gives CASSTGREYEQYF.

This clonotype was recorded at least ten times. The chain combines TRBV6-1 with TRBJ2-1; 12 bases line up with TRBD2. CDR1 is MNHNS and CDR2 is SASEGT in the germline V gene. V lost 6 bases, J lost 5 bases, and 5 bases stayed unmatched. This CDR3 is built from 15 residues. The CDR3 sequence is CASSPGLAGNNEQFF. CDR3 nucleotides: TGTGCCAGCAGCCCCGGACTAGCGGGGAACAATGAGCAGTTCTTC.

In this sample, this clonotype turned up many times. V is TRBV18 and J is TRBJ2-5; D remains unclear. This CDR3 spans 14 amino acids. Germline V gene sequence: CDR1 KGHSH, CDR2 LQKENI. Deletions cut 1 base from V and 1 base from J, with 7 bases between. The CDR3 DNA sequence: TGTGCCAGCTCACCACGGTCAGCCCAAGAGACCCAGTACTTC. This translates into CASSPRSAQETQYF.

This clonotype was picked up many times. V usage is TRBV7-9 and J usage is TRBJ1-5, with a weak D call TRBD1 (6 bases). With 5 bases removed from V and 4 bases from J, the gap between germline ends came to 21 bases. CDR1 SEHNR and CDR2 FQNEAQ come from the germline V gene (reference sequence). The CDR3 totals 17 residues. The CDR3 DNA reads as TGTGCCAGCAGCCCGGGGGGAGGGGGGTTGGGTAATCAGCCCCAGCATTTT. Translating it yields CASSPGGGGLGNQPQHF.

This clonotype has a count of ten or more. The gene calls are TRBV12-3 or TRBV12-4 and TRBJ2-2; D gene uncertain. The CDR3 is made up of 13 amino acids. The ends were cut back, 6 bases at V and 4 bases at J, with 9 bases in the middle. The CDR3 sequence: CASSLQITGELFF. Written as DNA, the CDR3 is TGTGCCAGCAGCCTACAGATCACCGGGGAGCTGTTTTTT.

This clonotype was counted many times. The rearrangement uses TRBV20-1 and TRBJ2-7; D gene ambiguous. The CDR3 contains 11 residues. Germline-derived CDR1 and CDR2 are DFQATT and SNEGSKA (reference sequence). Trimming took 4 bases from V and 3 from J, leaving 7 bases between them. Here the CDR3 DNA reads TGCAGTGCTACCGACAACTACGAGCAGTACTTC. Translated: CSATDNYEQYF.

This clonotype was seen repeatedly, ten times or more. CDR3 DNA sequence: TGCAGCGTTGTTGAAGGAACCCCCTACGAGCAGTACTTC. It codes for CSVVEGTPYEQYF. The chain carries TRBV29-1 and TRBJ2-7; no definite D call. CDR1 is SQVTM and CDR2 is ANQGSEA in the germline V gene. The ends were cut back, 4 bases at V and 2 bases at J, with 12 bases in the middle. The CDR3 has 13 residues.

This rearrangement joins TRBV10-2 to TRBJ2-5; a weak D match, TRBD2 (6 bases). Germline V gene data show CDR1 as WSHSY and CDR2 as SAAADI. The CDR3 is 14 residues long. V shed 4 bases and J shed 0 bases, with 9 bases lying between them. CDR3 coding DNA: TGCGCCAGCAGTGCCCTAGCGTACCAAGAGACCCAGTACTTC. Residues: CASSALAYQETQYF.

This clonotype came up many times. The V gene is TRBV28, the J gene TRBJ2-2, with 15 bases identical to TRBD2. Germline values: CDR1 MDHEN, CDR2 SYDVKM. The V segment lost 6 bases and the J segment 3 bases; nucleotides outside the gene matches: 14. The CDR3 has 20 amino acids. The CDR3 reads CASSPGIGLAGGPYTGELFF. The DNA for the CDR3 is TGTGCCAGCAGCCCGGGAATAGGACTAGCGGGAGGGCCATACACCGGGGAGCTGTTTTTT.